This entry is about one T cell receptor (beta chain). This clone was seen only a few times. Its antigen is currently not known. No base-level quality is on record; no much larger clone is a single base apart. Receptors were amplified or captured by the immunoSEQ multiplex PCR assay. Rearranged TCR beta chain sequences were amplified using the hsTCRB Kit according to the manufacturer's protocol. An Illumina MiSeq was used to sequence the TCRB libraries. The original methods were these. The kit vendor's proprietary platform handled demultiplexing, trimming and gene mapping. Imported from immuneACCESS, the table was reduced by TCRdb to in-frame sequences with V and J called. These copies leave out some clones; in studies compared against another copy, an unresolved V gene accounts for under half, and the cause of the remainder is not known. D and trimming come from the DNA, and the V and J calls and clone size come from that table. This sample comprises approximately 30,000 clones, approximately 79% of them detected only once. Approximately 8.5% of the sample is in the top ten clones.

This specimen belongs to a study of a mutant IDH1 vaccine in newly diagnosed glioma (dated by TCRdb to the early 2020s). Study-wide context: Vaccination began 4-6 weeks after radiotherapy alone, or alongside temozolomide cycles in the chemotherapy-containing groups. Of the roughly 34 treated patients, approximately 62% were male and approximately 40% were female, and the mean age was roughly 38 years. Before enrollment, most patients had been given radiochemotherapy with temozolomide as standard therapy, while the rest had received either radiotherapy alone or temozolomide alone. The week-35 safety follow-up took place at visit V12, and the week-47 end of study took place at visit V13. Peripheral blood was collected at six visits: V03 (baseline), V05, V07, V10, V12 and V13. For exploratory analyses, longitudinal TCRB deep sequencing was carried out in some 25 treated patients wherever samples were available. Broad study findings and their caveats: PBMC samples for TCRB deep sequencing were selected based on availability. Pseudoprogression seemed to be unrelated to changes in the top peripheral T cell clonotypes found by TCRB sequencing. Vaccine-induced immune responses across multiple MHC alleles were detected in approximately 93% of patients. The authors noted that analyses of patient blood samples could not be reproduced because of sample limitations.

The sample's time point label is to be understood as: week 35, safety follow-up. Each vaccine dose, consisting of 300 ug of a 20-mer mutant IDH1 peptide in Montanide, was administered subcutaneously with topical imiquimod. Patients were given eight vaccinations, in weeks 1, 3, 5, 7, 11, 15, 19 and 23, which matched visits V03 through V10. Donors had newly diagnosed WHO grade 3 or 4 IDH1-mutant astrocytomas with loss of nuclear ATRX. The samples were drawn from NOA16, a multicentre, single-arm, open-label phase I trial in Germany that tested a mutant IDH1 peptide vaccine in humans for the first time. Genomic DNA for TCRB sequencing was isolated from EDTA blood with the DNeasy Blood and Tissue Kit. The CDR3 covers 16 residues, taking in both the cysteine and the phenylalanine. Only the CDR3 part of the read is kept: 48 bases, read in frame from the first base. Via the germline V gene, CDR1 is SGHTA and CDR2 FQGNSA. V lost 1 base and J lost 5 bases, and the count of bases not matched to a germline gene is 10.

The input for sequencing was PBMCs, taken from a glioma patient whose treatment included an IDH1 peptide vaccine. This receptor was identified in a woman aged 25 to 39 with glioma. Some clones in this sample may be carry-over from other donors' samples. Here the chain combines TRBV7-2 and TRBJ1-2; 7 central nucleotides agree with TRBD1. The sequenced DNA is TGTGCCAGCAGCTTAGATATCGCCAGGGGGGCATATGGCTACACCTTC. Its amino acids are CASSLDIARGAYGYTF.